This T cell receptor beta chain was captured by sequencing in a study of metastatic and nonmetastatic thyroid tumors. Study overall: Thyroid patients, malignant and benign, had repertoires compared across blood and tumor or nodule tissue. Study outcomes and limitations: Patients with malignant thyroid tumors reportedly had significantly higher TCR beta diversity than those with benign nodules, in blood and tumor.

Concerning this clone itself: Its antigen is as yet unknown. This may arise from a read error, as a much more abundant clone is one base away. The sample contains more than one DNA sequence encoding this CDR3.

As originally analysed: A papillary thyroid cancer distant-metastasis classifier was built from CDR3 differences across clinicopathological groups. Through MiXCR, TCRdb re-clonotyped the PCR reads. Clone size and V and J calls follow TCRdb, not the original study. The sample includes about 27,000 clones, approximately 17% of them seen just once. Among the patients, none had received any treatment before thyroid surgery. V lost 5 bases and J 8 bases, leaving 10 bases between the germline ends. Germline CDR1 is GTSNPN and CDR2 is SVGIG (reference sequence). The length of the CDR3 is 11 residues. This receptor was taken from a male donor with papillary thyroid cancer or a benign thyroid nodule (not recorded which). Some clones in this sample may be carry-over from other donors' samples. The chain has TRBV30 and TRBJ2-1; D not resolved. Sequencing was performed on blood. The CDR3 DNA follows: TGTGCCTGGGGCCCACATTATGAGCAGTTCTTC. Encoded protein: CAWGPHYEQFF.